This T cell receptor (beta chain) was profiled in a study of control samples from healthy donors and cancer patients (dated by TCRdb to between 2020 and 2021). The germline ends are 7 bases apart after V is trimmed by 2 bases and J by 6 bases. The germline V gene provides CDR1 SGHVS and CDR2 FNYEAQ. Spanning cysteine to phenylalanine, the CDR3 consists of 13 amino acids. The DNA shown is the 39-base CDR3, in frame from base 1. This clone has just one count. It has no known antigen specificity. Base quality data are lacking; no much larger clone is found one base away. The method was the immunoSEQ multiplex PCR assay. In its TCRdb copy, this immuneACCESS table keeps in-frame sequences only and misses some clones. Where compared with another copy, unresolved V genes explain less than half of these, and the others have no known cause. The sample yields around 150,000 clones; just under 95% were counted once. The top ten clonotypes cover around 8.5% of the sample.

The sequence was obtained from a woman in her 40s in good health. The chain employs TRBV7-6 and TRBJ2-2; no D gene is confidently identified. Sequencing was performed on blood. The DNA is TGTGCCAGCAGCTTAACTTCTCCCGGGGAGCTGTTTTTT. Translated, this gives CASSLTSPGELFF.